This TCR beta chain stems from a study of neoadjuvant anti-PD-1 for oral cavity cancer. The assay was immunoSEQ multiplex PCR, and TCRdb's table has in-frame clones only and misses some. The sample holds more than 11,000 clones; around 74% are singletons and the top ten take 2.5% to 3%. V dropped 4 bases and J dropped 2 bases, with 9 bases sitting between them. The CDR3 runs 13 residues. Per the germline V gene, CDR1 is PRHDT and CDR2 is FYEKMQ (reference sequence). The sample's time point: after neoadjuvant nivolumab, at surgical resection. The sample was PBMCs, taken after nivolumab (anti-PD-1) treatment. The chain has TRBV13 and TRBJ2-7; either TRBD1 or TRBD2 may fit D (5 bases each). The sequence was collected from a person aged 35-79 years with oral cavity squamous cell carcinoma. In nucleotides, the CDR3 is TGTGCCAGCAGCTGGGACGGGGCCTACGAGCAGTACTTC. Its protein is CASSWDGAYEQYF.